The sequence of this TCR beta chain was determined in a study of blood T cell repertoires in COVID-19. Study at large: Sites in the United States, Italy and Spain provided acute and convalescent COVID-19 samples. PBMCs, B-cell-depleted T cells, or T cells provided the cDNA or gDNA that made up the material.

Germline CDR1 is SGHTA and CDR2 is FQGNSA. This CDR3 is built from 13 residues. The ends lost 6 bases at V and 6 bases at J; junction bases unmatched: 7. In its sample, this clone was seen a few times. Assay: immunoSEQ multiplex PCR; the TCRdb copy retains only in-frame clones and omits some. Here the sample spans 110,000 or so clones, more than 70% being singletons. The clonotype originates from a woman aged 70-85 years who had recovered from COVID-19. Specimen: peripheral blood. This chain joins TRBV7-2 and TRBJ1-1; 7 bases map to TRBD1. Here the CDR3 DNA reads TGTGCCAGCAGACCGTTGGACAGGTCTGAAGCTTTCTTT. Translated: CASRPLDRSEAFF.